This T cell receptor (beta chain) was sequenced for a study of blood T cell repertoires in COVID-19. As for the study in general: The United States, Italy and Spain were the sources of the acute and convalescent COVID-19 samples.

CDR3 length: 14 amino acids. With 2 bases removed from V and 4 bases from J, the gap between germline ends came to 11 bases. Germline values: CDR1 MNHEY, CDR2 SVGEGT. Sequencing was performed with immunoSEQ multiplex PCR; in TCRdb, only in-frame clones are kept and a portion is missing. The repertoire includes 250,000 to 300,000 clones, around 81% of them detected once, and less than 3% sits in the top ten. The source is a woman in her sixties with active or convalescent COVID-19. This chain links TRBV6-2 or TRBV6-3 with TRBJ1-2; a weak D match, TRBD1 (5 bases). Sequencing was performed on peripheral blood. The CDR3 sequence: CASSYVARAYGYTF. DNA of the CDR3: TGTGCCAGCAGTTACGTAGCCAGGGCCTATGGCTACACCTTC.